Sequencing of this T cell receptor (beta chain) was carried out in a study of monozygotic twins with cystic fibrosis listed by TCRdb under 2021. At the level of the whole study: Barcoded libraries were made from roughly 2.7 micrograms of fragmented DNA using roughly 16 PCR cycles. Data for three of the twin pairs had previously been reported in another context. On the day blood was drawn, the twins' weight-for-height and FEVPerc (FEV1 disease centile) were ranked against those of the roughly 1,100 cohort participants. TCR beta repertoires were compared within and between 16 monozygotic twin pairs with cystic fibrosis so that genetic influence on V and J gene usage could be assessed. Made up mostly of children and adolescents, the cohort included ten female and six male twin pairs ranging in age from 2.0 to 36.4 years, with a median of around 9.1 years. What the work shows at the level of the full study, not this receptor alone: Monozygotic CF twin pairs shared significantly more nucleotide-identical clonotypes within each pair than unrelated CF individuals shared with one another (P = 0.000026, Mann-Whitney). V gene usage was most similar to the co-twin for 13 of 16 pairs, and J usage for 8 of 16 pairs, suggesting genetic constraints. No association turned up between shared CDR3 numbers and age, concordance or disease severity, and the cohort was small. Simpson clonality tended to be low (median roughly 0.0098), which suggests a naive-dominated repertoire, although clonality was higher in the most severely affected patients.

Points on this clone: Its antigen remains undetermined. No quality values exist for individual bases; no much larger clone is one base distant.

TCR beta CDR3 regions were amplified by multiplex PCR with the immunoSEQ immune profiling system according to the manufacturer's instructions. An Illumina NextSeq system was used for sequencing. The authors' analysis ran thus. The immunoSEQ Analyzer platform handled processing of the sequence data, and clonality was calculated by taking the square root of Simpson's index of productive rearrangements. Jensen-Shannon distance served as the measure of similarity in V and J usage, while OLGA was used to compute CDR3 generation probabilities. The researchers looked up shared CDR3 sequences in the immuneACCESS database (August 2020) and in VDJdb (December 2020). Imported from immuneACCESS, the table was reduced by TCRdb to in-frame sequences with V and J called. These copies leave out some clones; in studies compared against another copy, an unresolved V gene accounts for under half, and the cause of the remainder is not known. Clone size and V and J calls were adopted from that table, with D and trimming inferred from the DNA. The sample table contains over 30,000 clones; only one count was recorded for approximately 90% of them. Together, the top ten hold less than 0.2% of the sample.

The twin pairs came from the European Cystic Fibrosis Twin and Sibling Study Cohort, which recruited patients from more than 150 CF clinics across 14 European countries. Zygosity and CFTR genotype were verified in-house, and zygosity was tested by multiplex PCR of nine short tandem repeat loci. Peripheral blood was taken from each twin, and clinical parameters were recorded on the day of blood sampling. Phenol/chloroform extraction was used to isolate genomic DNA from peripheral blood cells, and the DNA was then kept in TE buffer at 4 degrees C. Reading the germline V gene gives CDR1 SGHAT and CDR2 FQNNGV. V is cut back by 3 bases and J by 1 base, with 8 bases in the junction unmatched. Counted from cysteine to phenylalanine, this CDR3 has 16 amino acids. Only the CDR3 DNA stays, 48 bases, in frame from base 1.

This TCR derives from a boy younger than 10 with cystic fibrosis. The chain is encoded by TRBV11-2 joined to TRBJ2-7; 8 central nucleotides agree with TRBD1. Material for sequencing was blood. The CDR3 loop reads CASSFEIGQGSYEQYF. The nucleotide sequence is TGTGCCAGCAGCTTCGAGATCGGACAGGGTTCCTACGAGCAGTACTTC.